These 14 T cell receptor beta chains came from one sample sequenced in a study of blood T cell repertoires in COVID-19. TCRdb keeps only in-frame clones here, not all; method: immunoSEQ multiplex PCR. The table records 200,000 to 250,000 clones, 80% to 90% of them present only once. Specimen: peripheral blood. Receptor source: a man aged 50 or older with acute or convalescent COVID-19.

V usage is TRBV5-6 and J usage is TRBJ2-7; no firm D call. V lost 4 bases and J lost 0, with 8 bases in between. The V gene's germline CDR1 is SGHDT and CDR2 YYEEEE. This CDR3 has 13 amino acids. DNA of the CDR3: TGTGCCAGCAGCCTGGTTAACTCCTACGAGCAGTACTTC. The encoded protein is CASSLVNSYEQYF.

The CDR3 DNA reads TGTGCCAGCAGCTTAGCGGGACAGGGCAACGCTGAAGCTTTCTTT. Its translation is CASSLAGQGNAEAFF. V gene TRBV7-8 combines with J gene TRBJ1-1; TRBD1 aligns across 9 bases. CDR1 and CDR2 from the germline V gene are SGHVS and FQNEAQ. The CDR3 consists of 15 residues. After removal of 0 bases from V and 6 bases from J, the junction contained 5 bases not matched to a gene.

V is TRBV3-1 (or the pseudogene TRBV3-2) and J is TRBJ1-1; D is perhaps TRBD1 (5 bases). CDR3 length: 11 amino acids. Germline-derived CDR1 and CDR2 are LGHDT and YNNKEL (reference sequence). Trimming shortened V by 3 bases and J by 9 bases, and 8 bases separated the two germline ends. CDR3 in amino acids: CASSHREQAFF. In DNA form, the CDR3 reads TGTGCCAGCAGCCACAGGGAACAAGCTTTCTTT.

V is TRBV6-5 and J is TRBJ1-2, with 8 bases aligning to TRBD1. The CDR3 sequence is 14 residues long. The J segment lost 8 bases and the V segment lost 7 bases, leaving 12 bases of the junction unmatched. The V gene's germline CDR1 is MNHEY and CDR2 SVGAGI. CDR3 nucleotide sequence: TGTGCCAGCACTCCAGGGTGGGGACAGGAAGGCTACACCTTC. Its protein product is CASTPGWGQEGYTF.

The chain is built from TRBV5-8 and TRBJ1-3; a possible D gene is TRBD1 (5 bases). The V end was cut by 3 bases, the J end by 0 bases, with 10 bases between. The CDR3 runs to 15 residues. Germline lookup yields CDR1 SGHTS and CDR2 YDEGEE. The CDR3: CASSYSGFSGNTIYF. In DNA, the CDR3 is TGTGCCAGCAGCTACTCAGGGTTCTCTGGAAACACCATATATTTT. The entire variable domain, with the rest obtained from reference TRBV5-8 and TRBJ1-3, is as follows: EAGVTQSPTHLIKTRGQQATLRCSPISGHTSVYWYQQALGLGLQFLLWYDEGEERNRGNFPPRFSGRQFPNYSSELNVNALELEDSALYLCASSYSGFSGNTIYFGEGSWLTVV.

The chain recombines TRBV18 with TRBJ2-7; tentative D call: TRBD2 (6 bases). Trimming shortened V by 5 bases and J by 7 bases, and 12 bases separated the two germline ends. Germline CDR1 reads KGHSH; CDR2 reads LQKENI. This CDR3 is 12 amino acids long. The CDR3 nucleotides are TGTGCCAGCTCAGCGACTAGGGGAGAGCAGTACTTC. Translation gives CASSATRGEQYF.

CDR3 amino acids: CASRWDTGLPHYGYTF. CDR3 sequence (DNA): TGTGCCAGTAGATGGGATACAGGGTTGCCTCACTATGGCTACACCTTC. The chain links TRBV19 to TRBJ1-2, with D possibly being TRBD1 (6 bases). The germline V gene has CDR1 LNHDA and CDR2 SQIVND (reference sequence). This CDR3 comprises 16 residues. V dropped 6 bases and J dropped 3 bases, with 20 bases sitting between them.

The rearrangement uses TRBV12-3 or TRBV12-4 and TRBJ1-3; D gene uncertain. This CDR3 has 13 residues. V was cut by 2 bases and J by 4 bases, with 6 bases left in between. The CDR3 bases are TGTGCCAGCAGTTTATCGCAGGGAAACACCATATATTTT. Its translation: CASSLSQGNTIYF.

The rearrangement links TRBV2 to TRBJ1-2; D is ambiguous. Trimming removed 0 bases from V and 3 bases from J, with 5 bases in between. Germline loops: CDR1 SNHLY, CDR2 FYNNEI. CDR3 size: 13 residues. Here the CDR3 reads CASSEASDYGYTF. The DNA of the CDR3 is TGTGCCAGCAGTGAAGCTTCGGACTATGGCTACACCTTC.

The CDR3 protein is CASSQRSGTSDDNEQFF. The CDR3 DNA reads as TGTGCCAGCAGCCAACGTTCCGGGACATCAGACGACAATGAGCAGTTCTTC. V and J are TRBV14 and TRBJ2-1; D is possibly TRBD1 (6 bases). From germline, CDR1 is SGHDN and CDR2 FVKESK. The CDR3 has 17 residues. The V end was cut by 2 bases, the J end by 5 bases, with 19 bases between.

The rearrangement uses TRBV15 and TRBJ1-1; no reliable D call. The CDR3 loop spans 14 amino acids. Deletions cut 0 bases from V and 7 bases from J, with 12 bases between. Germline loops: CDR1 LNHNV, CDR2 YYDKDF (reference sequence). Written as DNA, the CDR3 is TGTGCCACCAGCAGAGATAGGTTTGCGGGTGAAGCTTTCTTT. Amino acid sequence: CATSRDRFAGEAFF. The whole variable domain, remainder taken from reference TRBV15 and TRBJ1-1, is DAMVIQNPRYQVTQFGKPVTLSCSQTLNHNVMYWYQQKSSQAPKLLFHYYDKDFNNEADTPDNFQSRRPNTSFCFLDIRSPGLGDTAMYLCATSRDRFAGEAFFGQGTRLTVV.

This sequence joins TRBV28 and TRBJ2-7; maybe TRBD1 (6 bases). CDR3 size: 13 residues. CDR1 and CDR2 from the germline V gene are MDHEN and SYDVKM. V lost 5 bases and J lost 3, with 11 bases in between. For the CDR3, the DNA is TGTGCCAGCAGTGACAGGTCAGGCTACGAGCAGTACTTC. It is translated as CASSDRSGYEQYF.

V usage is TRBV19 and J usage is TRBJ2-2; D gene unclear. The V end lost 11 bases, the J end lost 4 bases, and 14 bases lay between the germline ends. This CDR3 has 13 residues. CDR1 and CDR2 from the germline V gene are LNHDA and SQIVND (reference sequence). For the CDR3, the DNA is TGTGCCGTTTCAGAAACGGGCACCGGGGAGCTGTTTTTT. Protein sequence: CAVSETGTGELFF. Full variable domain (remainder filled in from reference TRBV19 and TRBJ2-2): DGGITQSPKYLFRKEGQNVTLSCEQNLNHDAMYWYRQDPGQGLRLIYYSQIVNDFQKGDIAEGYSVSREKKESFPLTVTSAQKNPTAFYLCAVSETGTGELFFGEGSRLTVL.

This CDR3 reads CASSRGSPGEQYF. CDR3 nucleotide sequence: TGCGCCAGCAGTCGCGGGTCTCCGGGGGAGCAGTACTTC. The chain is built from TRBV23-1 and TRBJ2-7, with D possibly TRBD2 on 5 matching bases. TRBV23-1 is an ORF for which the function is uncertain. The V gene lost 4 bases and the J gene lost 7 bases, with 14 bases spanning the gap. The CDR3 loop spans 13 amino acids.